These 27 T cell receptor beta chains were all obtained from the same sample, sequenced in a study of prognosis after radiotherapy for stage I lung cancer. With two-round multiplex PCR, TCR beta CDR3 sequences were amplified from genomic DNA. With primers specific to each TRBV and TRBJ gene, the first-round PCR was performed. One entry per CDR3 protein, called by TCRdb with MiXCR from the multiplex PCR reads. Among roughly 30,000 distinct CDR3 sequences listed, under 40% were seen once. Sample: PBMCs, taken before or after stereotactic body radiation therapy (not recorded which). These receptor sequences come from a donor older than 45 with non-small cell lung cancer.

This clonotype appeared many times. This chain links TRBV19 with TRBJ2-2; D is uncertain. V gave up 3 bases and J gave up 0 bases, with 11 bases separating them. Germline V gives CDR1 LNHDA, CDR2 SQIVND (reference sequence). CDR3 length equals 16 residues. The CDR3, as DNA: TGTGCCAGTAGTATGACGTCAGCTTCGAACACCGGGGAGCTGTTTTTT. This translates into CASSMTSASNTGELFF. The complete variable domain, with remaining parts taken from reference TRBV19 and TRBJ2-2, reads DGGITQSPKYLFRKEGQNVTLSCEQNLNHDAMYWYRQDPGQGLRLIYYSQIVNDFQKGDIAEGYSVSREKKESFPLTVTSAQKNPTAFYLCASSMTSASNTGELFFGEGSRLTVL.

This clonotype was picked up a small number of times. This chain links TRBV18 with TRBJ2-5, with a possible D match to TRBD1 (6 bases). The germline V gene has CDR1 KGHSH and CDR2 LQKENI. This CDR3 contains 16 residues. V dropped 2 bases and J dropped 0 bases, with 13 bases sitting between them. The CDR3 loop reads CASSPEQGWDQETQYF. As DNA, the CDR3 is TGTGCCAGCTCACCAGAACAGGGTTGGGACCAAGAGACCCAGTACTTC. Full variable domain (missing parts from reference TRBV18 and TRBJ2-5): NAGVMQNPRHLVRRRGQEARLRCSPMKGHSHVYWYRQLPEEGLKFMVYLQKENIIDESGMPKERFSAEFPKEGPSILRIQQVVRGDSAAYFCASSPEQGWDQETQYFGPGTRLLVL.

The V and J genes are TRBV6-2 or TRBV6-3 and TRBJ2-1, with 14 nucleotides matching TRBD2. This CDR3 comprises 15 residues. The V gene end was trimmed by 2 bases and the J gene end by 6 bases; junction bases not matched to a gene: 0. Germline V gene lookup returns CDR1 MNHEY and CDR2 SVGEGT. CDR3 nucleotide sequence: TGTGCCAGCAGTTACGGGACTAGCGGGAGCAATGAGCAGTTCTTC. The encoded protein is CASSYGTSGSNEQFF.

This chain links TRBV11-3 with TRBJ2-2; tentative D call: TRBD1 (6 bases). CDR1 is SGHNT, CDR2 YENEEA, per germline. Trimming cost V 3 bases and J 4 bases, with 9 bases left between them. The CDR3 length is 14 residues. The DNA of the CDR3 is TGTGCCAGCAGCTTCGCCAGGGGCACCGGGGAGCTGTTTTTT. This encodes CASSFARGTGELFF.

A remark on this clonotype: It is likely a read error: a sequence one base away is far more abundant. This chain connects TRBV6-2 or TRBV6-3 to TRBJ1-6; the D is unclear. V gave up 5 bases and J gave up 7 bases, with 15 bases separating them. Looked up from germline, CDR1 is MNHEY and CDR2 is SVGEGT. This CDR3 has 15 residues. The CDR3 DNA reads as TGTGCCAGCAGTGAATTTTCGGCAAACAATTCACCCCTCCACTTT. Translating it yields CASSEFSANNSPLHF.

Concerning this clonotype itself: Its ends do not fully match the called genes, so a read error is possible. The V gene is TRBV9, the J gene TRBJ2-7; no firm D call. Germline V lookup: CDR1 SGDLS, CDR2 YYNGEE. The CDR3 loop spans 15 amino acids. CDR3 in DNA: TGTGCCAGCAGGGTAGGTCAGAAATCCGGTACGAAGCAGTACTTC. It codes for CASRVGQKSGTKQYF.

With regard to this clonotype: One base separates it from a far larger clone, so it is likely a read error. The chain employs TRBV11-1 and TRBJ2-3; D not certain. Trimming cost V 10 bases and J 3 bases, with 8 bases left between them. This CDR3 has 11 amino acids. Per germline, CDR1 SGHAT and CDR2 FQDESV (reference sequence). DNA of the CDR3: TGTGCCACCAGTAGAACAGATACGCAGTATTTT. Residues: CATSRTDTQYF. Full variable domain (outside the CDR3, taken from reference TRBV11-1 and TRBJ2-3): EAEVAQSPRYKITEKSQAVAFWCDPISGHATLYWYRQILGQGPELLVQFQDESVVDDSQLPKDRFSAERLKGVDSTLKIQPAELGDSAMYLCATSRTDTQYFGPGTRLTVL.

By share of the sample, this clonotype is medium-sized. The rearrangement uses TRBV28 and TRBJ2-7; 7 positions agree with TRBD1. The length of the CDR3 is 14 residues. The junction had 6 bases not matched to a gene; V was cut back by 5 bases and J by 2 bases. CDR1 is MDHEN and CDR2 is SYDVKM in the germline V gene. CDR3 DNA sequence: TGTGCCAGCAGTCCCCGGGACAGCCCCTACGAGCAGTACTTC. It yields the protein CASSPRDSPYEQYF.

V gene TRBV24-1 combines with J gene TRBJ2-2; D might be TRBD1 or TRBD2, each matching 6 bases. V lost 4 bases, J lost 9 bases, and 17 bases lay in between. Looked up from germline, CDR1 is KGHDR and CDR2 is SFDVKD. The length of the CDR3 is 15 residues. CDR3 sequence reads: CATSDPGANIWELFF. As DNA, the CDR3 is TGTGCCACCAGTGACCCGGGGGCGAACATCTGGGAGCTGTTTTTT.

This clonotype was seen at least ten times. V and J are TRBV12-3 or TRBV12-4 and TRBJ2-3, with D uncertain. The CDR3 is 13 residues long. V gave up 6 bases and J gave up 0 bases, with 7 bases separating them. The CDR3 DNA is TGTGCCAGCAGACCTATCAGCACAGATACGCAGTATTTT. Protein: CASRPISTDTQYF.

Turning to this clonotype: A far larger clone is one base from this, pointing to a likely read error. The chain carries TRBV6-2 or TRBV6-3 and TRBJ2-3; D is uncertain. V lost 4 bases and J 2 bases, leaving 13 bases between the germline ends. This CDR3 is 15 amino acids long. Germline values: CDR1 MNHEY, CDR2 SVGEGT. CDR3 sequence reads: CASSSGSWATDTQYF. CDR3 in DNA: TGTGCCAGCAGTTCCGGTAGCTGGGCCACAGATACGCAGTATTTT.

V and J are TRBV19 and TRBJ2-3; 8 nucleotides match TRBD2. Germline V gene lookup returns CDR1 LNHDA and CDR2 SQIVND (reference sequence). With V trimmed by 11 bases and J by 0 bases, 7 bases remained unmatched. There are 14 residues in the CDR3. CDR3 region: CASRLALSTDTQYF. The DNA of the CDR3 is TGTGCCTCCAGACTAGCGCTAAGCACAGATACGCAGTATTTT.

This clonotype came up many times. The chain has TRBV11-1 and TRBJ2-3; 8 positions agree with TRBD1. This CDR3 is 13 amino acids long. The J segment lost 6 bases and the V segment lost 8 bases, leaving 7 bases of the junction unmatched. Germline V lookup: CDR1 SGHAT, CDR2 FQDESV (reference sequence). In DNA, the CDR3 is TGTGCCAGCCGATCACGGACAGGGGATACGCAGTATTTT. Translated: CASRSRTGDTQYF. Full variable domain (rest looked up from reference TRBV11-1 and TRBJ2-3): EAEVAQSPRYKITEKSQAVAFWCDPISGHATLYWYRQILGQGPELLVQFQDESVVDDSQLPKDRFSAERLKGVDSTLKIQPAELGDSAMYLCASRSRTGDTQYFGPGTRLTVL.

This clonotype was seen many times. V and J are TRBV30 and TRBJ1-1; D perhaps matches TRBD1 (5 bases). There are 13 residues in the CDR3. CDR1 and CDR2 (germline): GTSNPN, SVGIG (reference sequence). V was shortened by 5 bases and J by 11 bases, with 21 bases between the two germline ends. Here the CDR3 DNA reads TGTGCCTGGGAATGGGGGTTAAGGAACCCGGCTTTCTTT. Protein: CAWEWGLRNPAFF. Full variable domain (missing parts from reference TRBV30 and TRBJ1-1): SQTIHQWPATLVQPVGSPLSLECTVEGTSNPNLYWYRQAAGRGLQLLFYSVGIGQISSEVPQNLSASRPQDRQFILSSKKLLLSDSGFYLCAWEWGLRNPAFFGQGTRLTVV.

This clonotype was seen ten or more times. V gene TRBV7-3 combines with J gene TRBJ2-5, with D perhaps TRBD1 or TRBD2 (7 bases each). Trimming took off 1 base at V and 5 bases at J, with 14 bases between the two ends. Germline loops: CDR1 SGHTA, CDR2 FQGTGA. CDR3 length equals 15 residues. CDR3 region: CASSLMGGGGETQYF. The CDR3, as DNA: TGTGCCAGCAGCTTAATGGGAGGGGGCGGGGAGACCCAGTACTTC.

This clonotype has a handful of counts. A much larger clone is a single base away; this may be a read error. This chain links TRBV7-9 with TRBJ2-2; 11 bases map to TRBD2. The V gene's germline CDR1 is SEHNR and CDR2 FQNEAQ (reference sequence). This CDR3 has 15 residues. Here the CDR3 reads CASRPSGRSTWELFF. CDR3 nucleotide sequence: TGTGCCAGCAGACCTAGCGGGAGGAGCACCTGGGAGCTGTTTTTT.

The chain combines TRBV6-4 with TRBJ2-5, with a possible D match to TRBD2 (6 bases). The J call may be mistaken, given a closer DNA end match to TRBJ2-1. The CDR3 sequence is 16 residues long. Germline values: CDR1 MRHNA, CDR2 SNTAGT. The CDR3 bases are TGTGCCAGCAGTGCAGAGCCCGGGGGCTCCTACAATGAGCAGTTCTTC. Its protein is CASSAEPGGSYNEQFF.

This clonotype came up many times. This may be a read error: a much more frequent sequence differs by one nucleotide. Given the absence of the conserved phenylalanine or tryptophan at the CDR3 end, a read error is likely. The rearrangement links TRBV11-2 to TRBJ1-6; D possibly corresponds to TRBD1 (5 bases). Germline CDR1 and CDR2: SGHAT and FQNNGV. The CDR3 loop spans 16 amino acids. Trimming cost V 5 bases and J 14 bases, with 25 bases left between them. CDR3 region: CASSISPKGARVSLHS. For the CDR3, the DNA is TGTGCCAGCAGCATTAGCCCTAAAGGGGCCCGGGTATCCCTCCACTCT.

The J gene is TRBJ2-7, the V gene TRBV2; weak D call: TRBD1 (5 bases). The CDR3 sequence is 13 residues long. Germline V CDR1 and CDR2: SNHLY, FYNNEI. V was cut by 7 bases and J by 5 bases, with 15 bases left in between. The CDR3 DNA sequence: TGTGCCAGCATGGTATCGTGGGGCCACGAGCAGTACTTC. Its translation: CASMVSWGHEQYF.

This clonotype was recorded many times. The chain carries TRBV28 and TRBJ2-2; no definite D call. Germline CDR1 MDHEN, CDR2 SYDVKM. With 3 bases removed from V and 5 bases from J, the gap between germline ends came to 13 bases. The CDR3 contains 15 residues. In DNA, the CDR3 is TGTGCCAGCAGTTTTAACCGGGCTAGTACCGGGGAGCTGTTTTTT. This gives the protein CASSFNRASTGELFF.

CDR3 loop: CASRDRTGGPGYNEQFF. CDR3 DNA: TGTGCCAGCAGGGACCGGACAGGGGGGCCAGGTTACAATGAGCAGTTCTTC. V usage is TRBV6-2 or TRBV6-3 and J usage is TRBJ2-1; TRBD1 agrees at 10 bases. The CDR3 covers 17 residues. The V gene end was trimmed by 6 bases and the J gene end by 4 bases; junction bases not matched to a gene: 12. The germline gives CDR1 MNHEY, CDR2 SVGEGT.

This clonotype appeared a few times. With only one base between it and a far larger clone, this is likely a read error. The V gene is TRBV6-5, the J gene TRBJ2-2; tentatively, D is TRBD1 (5 bases). Germline V gene lookup returns CDR1 MNHEY and CDR2 SVGAGI. This CDR3 is 15 amino acids long. With 0 bases removed from V and 4 bases from J, the gap between germline ends came to 9 bases. DNA of the CDR3: TGTGCCAGCAGTTACTCACCAGGGTCCACCGGGGAGCTGTTTTTT. Translation: CASSYSPGSTGELFF.

The J gene is TRBJ2-5, the V gene TRBV9, with 11 bases that match TRBD1. CDR1 and CDR2 from the germline V gene are SGDLS and YYNGEE. The V gene end was trimmed by 2 bases and the J gene end by 2 bases; junction bases not matched to a gene: 5. There are 16 residues in the CDR3. The CDR3 loop reads CASSVTGTGGQETQYF. CDR3 DNA sequence: TGTGCCAGCAGCGTTACCGGGACAGGGGGTCAAGAGACCCAGTACTTC.

Concerning this clonotype itself: A far bigger clonotype differs at one base, so this is likely a read error. Here the CDR3 DNA reads TGTGCCAGCAGTGAAATGGCGGGGGGGCAAGAGACCAAGTACTTC. Protein product: CASSEMAGGQETKYF. The V and J genes are TRBV6-8 and TRBJ2-5, with TRBD2 matching over 9 bases. Germline V gene data show CDR1 as MNHGY and CDR2 as SAAAGT. There are 15 residues in the CDR3.

As concerns this clonotype: Its ends do not fully match the called genes, so a read error is possible. The V call is TRBV3-1, the J call TRBJ1-6; a possible D gene is TRBD1 (6 bases). Germline CDR1 reads LGHDT; CDR2 reads YNNKEL (reference sequence). CDR3 length: 12 amino acids. CDR3 sequence (DNA): TGTGCCAGCAGCCAAGACTGGGGGACATGTTACTTT. This sequence encodes CASSQDWGTCYF.

This clonotype was recorded at least ten times. The chain recombines TRBV3-1 with TRBJ2-5, with TRBD1 as a possible D gene (7 bases). The ends were cut back, 0 bases at V and 4 bases at J, with 18 bases in the middle. The CDR3 totals 17 residues. The germline gives CDR1 LGHDT, CDR2 YNNKEL (reference sequence). The CDR3 here is CASSQERGRGAGETQYF. The CDR3 coding sequence is TGTGCCAGCAGCCAAGAAAGGGGGCGGGGAGCGGGAGAGACCCAGTACTTC.

This clonotype was picked up many times. This chain links TRBV5-1 with TRBJ2-1; 11 bases line up with TRBD2. Germline CDR1 and CDR2: SGHRS and YFSETQ. The CDR3 extends over 21 amino acids. After removal of 3 bases from V and 9 bases from J, the junction contained 26 bases not matched to a gene. The CDR3 is CASSWAGGGTFTGLAGFEQFF. The DNA of the CDR3 is TGCGCCAGCAGCTGGGCCGGCGGAGGAACTTTTACCGGACTAGCGGGTTTTGAGCAGTTCTTC.